These 29 T cell receptor beta chains were all obtained from the same sample, sequenced in a study of patients and donors after allogeneic stem cell transplantation. TCRdb reprocessed the RT-PCR reads via MiXCR and lists one record per CDR3 protein. The sample has around 200,000 distinct CDR3 sequences, around two fifths seen once. The sequenced material came from blood, either unsorted or a sorted T cell fraction (not recorded which). These receptor sequences come from a human donor who was either an allogeneic HSCT recipient or a stem cell or donor lymphocyte infusion donor (not recorded which). It is not recorded whose cells these are; they may come from a transplant donor.

The chain links TRBV27 to TRBJ2-7; a possible D gene is TRBD2 (6 bases). Germline V gene data show CDR1 as MNHEY and CDR2 as SMNVEV (reference sequence). The V end lost 2 bases, the J end lost 7 bases, and 15 bases lay between the germline ends. This CDR3 is 14 amino acids long. CDR3 coding DNA: TGTGCCAGCAGTTTACTGGTTGGCCGGGGGGAGCAGTACTTC. This codes for CASSLLVGRGEQYF.

This clonotype was detected only a few times. In DNA, the CDR3 is TGTGCCAGCAGAGGATGGTCGGGGGACACTGAAGCTTTCTTT. As protein: CASRGWSGDTEAFF. The chain joins TRBV28 to TRBJ1-1, with D possibly matching TRBD1 (5 bases). The germline gives CDR1 MDHEN, CDR2 SYDVKM. V was shortened by 6 bases and J by 3 bases, with 14 bases between the two germline ends. CDR3 length equals 14 residues. The full variable domain, its missing parts supplied by reference TRBV28 and TRBJ1-1, is DVKVTQSSRYLVKRTGEKVFLECVQDMDHENMFWYRQDPGLGLRLIYFSYDVKMKEKGDIPEGYSVSREKKERFSLILESASTNQTSMYLCASRGWSGDTEAFFGQGTRLTVV.

This clonotype was seen more than once but under ten times. The V call is TRBV27, the J call TRBJ1-1; 9 positions match TRBD1. The V gene end was trimmed by 4 bases and the J gene end by 7 bases; junction bases not matched to a gene: 7. Germline-derived CDR1 and CDR2 are MNHEY and SMNVEV (reference sequence). The length of the CDR3 is 14 residues. The CDR3 region has the DNA TGTGCCAGCAGTTACAGGGGGCCCTTGTTTGAAGCTTTCTTT. Its protein is CASSYRGPLFEAFF.

The CDR3 is CASSGQGTGNTIYF. Here the CDR3 DNA reads TGCGCCAGCAGCGGACAGGGAACTGGAAACACCATATATTTT. V usage is TRBV10-2 and J usage is TRBJ1-3, with 8 positions matching TRBD1. V lost 6 bases to trimming and J lost 2 bases; unmatched junction nucleotides: 3. The CDR3 contains 14 residues. The germline CDR1 and CDR2 sequences are WSHSY and SAAADI.

The chain combines TRBV29-1 with TRBJ2-1; 12 nucleotides match TRBD2. The CDR3 totals 15 residues. Germline CDR1 and CDR2: SQVTM and ANQGSEA. Germline trimming cut 7 bases from V and 3 bases from J; bases unmatched to any gene: 7. CDR3 loop: CSALTSGGDYNEQFF. Here the CDR3 DNA reads TGCAGCGCCCTGACTAGCGGGGGTGACTACAATGAGCAGTTCTTC.

The chain carries TRBV29-1 and TRBJ2-4, with a tentative D call TRBD1 (6 bases). The germline V gene encodes CDR1 SQVTM and CDR2 ANQGSEA. V shed 6 bases and J shed 7 bases, with 19 bases lying between them. The CDR3 contains 14 residues. The CDR3 sequence: CSVEPSGDNNIQYF. The CDR3 region has the DNA TGCAGCGTGGAACCCTCAGGGGACAACAACATTCAGTACTTC.

The chain uses TRBV7-9 and TRBJ2-1; TRBD1 is a possible D gene (6 bases). CDR3 length: 12 amino acids. The germline gives CDR1 SEHNR, CDR2 FQNEAQ (reference sequence). The ends were cut back, 5 bases at V and 10 bases at J, with 12 bases in the middle. This CDR3 is CASSPRTEEQFF. The DNA for the CDR3 is TGTGCCAGCAGCCCCCGGACAGAGGAGCAGTTCTTC.

The chain is built from TRBV6-6 and TRBJ1-5; a weak D match, TRBD1 (5 bases). V lost 5 bases and J lost 0, with 11 bases in between. From germline, CDR1 is MNHNY and CDR2 SVGAGI (reference sequence). The CDR3 is 15 amino acids. CDR3: CASSRQSYSNQPQHF. The CDR3 DNA sequence: TGTGCCAGCAGTCGACAGTCCTATAGCAATCAGCCCCAGCATTTT.

This clonotype turned up a few times. The chain joins TRBV10-3 to TRBJ2-7, with D perhaps matching TRBD1 (6 bases). Trimming pared 7 bases from V and 6 bases from J, leaving 16 bases between. CDR1 is ENHRY and CDR2 is SYGVKD in the germline V gene. The length of the CDR3 is 13 residues. The CDR3 protein is CAIMEAGVPEQYF. CDR3 bases: TGTGCCATCATGGAGGCAGGGGTCCCCGAGCAGTACTTC.

The chain employs TRBV20-1 and TRBJ1-5; 7 nucleotides line up with TRBD1. Unmatched junction bases numbered 4, after V lost 0 bases and J lost 5 bases. The length of the CDR3 is 14 residues. The germline gives CDR1 DFQATT, CDR2 SNEGSKA (reference sequence). The CDR3 loop is CSARDRQGDQPQHF. The CDR3 coding sequence is TGCAGTGCTAGAGATCGGCAGGGGGATCAGCCCCAGCATTTT.

The V call is TRBV27, the J call TRBJ1-2; D unclear. Trimming left V 10 bases short and J 8 bases short, with 17 bases between. The germline CDR1 and CDR2 sequences are MNHEY and SMNVEV (reference sequence). The CDR3 is 12 residues long. The DNA of the CDR3 is TGTGCCACCCGAGCTGGTGAAGAGGGCTACACCTTC. Encoded protein: CATRAGEEGYTF.

The chain combines TRBV28 with TRBJ1-1, with a tentative D call TRBD1 (6 bases). The CDR3 runs to 14 residues. Germline V gene lookup returns CDR1 MDHEN and CDR2 SYDVKM. Trimming pared 3 bases from V and 4 bases from J, leaving 12 bases between. CDR3 DNA: TGTGCCAGCAGTTTTGGGCGAGGGGGCACTGAAGCTTTCTTT. Encoded protein: CASSFGRGGTEAFF.

The CDR3 protein is CASSTRDGLYNEQFF. CDR3 sequence (DNA): TGTGCCAGCAGTACCCGGGACGGACTTTACAATGAGCAGTTCTTC. The J gene is TRBJ2-1, the V gene TRBV7-9; D tentatively reads TRBD1 or TRBD2 (5 bases each). The CDR3 extends over 15 amino acids. Germline V gene lookup returns CDR1 SEHNR and CDR2 FQNEAQ (reference sequence). V gave up 6 bases and J gave up 4 bases, with 16 bases separating them.

The chain links TRBV28 to TRBJ1-2; TRBD1 might be the D (6 bases). The CDR3 is 13 residues long. Between the trimmed V and J ends, which lost 5 bases and 4 bases, there was a span of 11 bases. Germline CDR1 is MDHEN and CDR2 is SYDVKM. CDR3 DNA sequence: TGTGCCAGCAGTCTTACACAGGGCTATGGCTACACCTTC. Translation: CASSLTQGYGYTF.

This clonotype was counted between two and nine times. This chain connects TRBV4-1 to TRBJ1-1; no clear D gene. CDR3 size: 13 residues. Germline V gene sequence: CDR1 MGHRA, CDR2 YSYEKL. V lost 7 bases and J lost 2, with 11 bases in between. The CDR3 protein is CASTWGLNTEAFF. CDR3 nucleotide sequence: TGCGCCAGCACCTGGGGATTAAACACTGAAGCTTTCTTT.

Only a few counts were recorded for this clonotype. The rearrangement uses TRBV20-1 and TRBJ1-3, with D uncertain. This CDR3 contains 11 residues. Trimming shortened V by 5 bases and J by 4 bases, and 6 bases separated the two germline ends. CDR1 is DFQATT, CDR2 SNEGSKA, per germline (reference sequence). The CDR3 reads CSAETGNTIYF. The CDR3 region has the DNA TGCAGTGCTGAGACAGGAAACACCATATATTTT.

The chain employs TRBV5-6 and TRBJ2-2; 9 bases map to TRBD1. The CDR3 totals 16 residues. From germline, CDR1 is SGHDT and CDR2 YYEEEE. V trimming: 3 bases; J trimming: 4 bases; junction bases outside the gene matches: 7. CDR3 protein: CASSWRTGVGTGELFF. The CDR3 DNA follows: TGTGCCAGCAGCTGGAGGACAGGGGTTGGCACCGGGGAGCTGTTTTTT. Together with reference TRBV5-6 and TRBJ2-2, the CDR3 gives the full variable domain: DAGVTQSPTHLIKTRGQQVTLRCSPKSGHDTVSWYQQALGQGPQFIFQYYEEEERQRGNFPDRFSGHQFPNYSSELNVNALLLGDSALYLCASSWRTGVGTGELFFGEGSRLTVL.

This clonotype showed up just a few times. The chain recombines TRBV20-1 with TRBJ2-1; D gene ambiguous. The CDR3 totals 12 residues. CDR1 is DFQATT, CDR2 SNEGSKA, per germline (reference sequence). V lost 4 bases to trimming and J lost 2 bases, with 6 bases between them. In DNA form, the CDR3 reads TGCAGTGCTACCCGGGCCTACAATGAGCAGTTCTTC. It encodes CSATRAYNEQFF.

V gene TRBV10-3 combines with J gene TRBJ1-1; D possibly corresponds to TRBD1 (6 bases). The CDR3 spans 18 residues. V lost 4 bases and J 0 bases, leaving 21 bases between the germline ends. Germline CDR1 is ENHRY and CDR2 is SYGVKD. CDR3 protein: CAISVSPGVGGMNTEAFF. CDR3 bases: TGTGCCATCAGTGTCAGTCCTGGGGTAGGGGGGATGAACACTGAAGCTTTCTTT.

This clonotype was observed a few times. This chain joins TRBV15 and TRBJ1-4; 7 bases match TRBD1. V was pared by 2 bases and J by 2 bases, with 5 bases of the junction left unmatched. CDR1 LNHNV and CDR2 YYDKDF come from the germline V gene (reference sequence). The CDR3 has 16 residues. The CDR3 is CATSRSLTGTNEKLFF. CDR3 DNA sequence: TGTGCCACCAGCAGATCCCTGACAGGGACTAATGAAAAACTGTTTTTT. The full variable domain, rest sourced from reference TRBV15 and TRBJ1-4, is DAMVIQNPRYQVTQFGKPVTLSCSQTLNHNVMYWYQQKSSQAPKLLFHYYDKDFNNEADTPDNFQSRRPNTSFCFLDIRSPGLGDTAMYLCATSRSLTGTNEKLFFGSGTQLSVL.

Only a few counts were recorded for this clonotype. The chain carries TRBV7-8 and TRBJ1-5, with 9 bases that match TRBD1. With 5 bases clipped from V and 0 bases from J, the junction kept 8 bases outside the gene matches. The germline V gene encodes CDR1 SGHVS and CDR2 FQNEAQ. CDR3 length: 17 residues. Written as DNA, the CDR3 is TGTGCCAGCAGCCGCGGACAGGGGACCCTTAGCAATCAGCCCCAGCATTTT. Protein sequence: CASSRGQGTLSNQPQHF.

The chain has TRBV20-1 and TRBJ1-2; D unclear. Germline lookup yields CDR1 DFQATT and CDR2 SNEGSKA (reference sequence). This CDR3 contains 15 residues. V shed 3 bases and J shed 2 bases, with 16 bases lying between them. The CDR3 sequence is CSASVGLGKNYGYTF. The CDR3 nucleotides are TGCAGTGCTAGTGTAGGGTTGGGGAAGAACTATGGCTACACCTTC.

V and J are TRBV11-2 and TRBJ2-3, with D possibly called TRBD1 or TRBD2 (5 bases each). The CDR3 totals 14 residues. Between the trimmed V and J ends, which lost 5 bases and 4 bases, there was a span of 13 bases. Germline CDR1 SGHAT, CDR2 FQNNGV. The CDR3 DNA is TGTGCCAGCAGCCCAGGGACCAAAGCAGATACGCAGTATTTT. This gives the protein CASSPGTKADTQYF.

This clonotype has more than one count but fewer than ten. Written as DNA, the CDR3 is TGCAGTGCTGGGGGACGTCCGGACACTGAAGCTTTCTTT. Amino acids: CSAGGRPDTEAFF. The chain uses TRBV20-1 and TRBJ1-1, with a possible D match to TRBD1 (5 bases). Germline loops: CDR1 DFQATT, CDR2 SNEGSKA (reference sequence). The CDR3 is 13 amino acids. Trimming left V 5 bases short and J 3 bases short, with 13 bases between.

This rearrangement joins TRBV12-3 or TRBV12-4 to TRBJ1-5; D unclear. Trimming took off 3 bases at V and 0 bases at J, with 6 bases between the two ends. CDR3 length: 14 residues. The DNA of the CDR3 is TGTGCCAGCAGTTTCATTTATAGCAATCAGCCCCAGCATTTT. Encoded protein: CASSFIYSNQPQHF.

This clonotype was seen more than once but under ten times. The chain is built from TRBV20-1 and TRBJ1-5; 7 bases match TRBD1. The CDR3 length is 17 residues. Germline assignment: CDR1 DFQATT and CDR2 SNEGSKA (reference sequence). V shed 0 bases, J shed 5 bases, and the junction held 13 bases outside the gene matches. CDR3 loop: CSARDSLRAGGHQPQHF. The CDR3 bases are TGCAGTGCTAGAGATTCTCTTCGGGCAGGGGGACATCAGCCCCAGCATTTT.

This clonotype has only a few counts. The chain uses TRBV9 and TRBJ2-7, with D perhaps matching TRBD1 or TRBD2 (5 bases each). Trimming stripped 4 bases from V and 5 bases from J, with 10 bases between. The CDR3 runs 12 residues. Germline loops: CDR1 SGDLS, CDR2 YYNGEE. In DNA form, the CDR3 reads TGTGCCAGCAGCTCAGGGAGTGACGAGCAGTACTTC. Amino acids: CASSSGSDEQYF.

The J gene is TRBJ1-3, the V gene TRBV5-1; tentatively, D is TRBD1 (6 bases). Deletions cut 4 bases from V and 0 bases from J, with 11 bases between. The CDR3 has 15 residues. Germline V gives CDR1 SGHRS, CDR2 YFSETQ. CDR3 bases: TGCGCCAGCAGCCGAGGGACAACCTCTGGAAACACCATATATTTT. Amino acid sequence: CASSRGTTSGNTIYF.

This clonotype was seen more than once but under ten times. V usage is TRBV5-1 and J usage is TRBJ1-1; 8 bases match TRBD1. The CDR3 runs 15 residues. The germline gives CDR1 SGHRS, CDR2 YFSETQ. J was trimmed by 1 base and V by 3 bases; bases with no gene match: 5. The CDR3 sequence is CASSSQGGENTEAFF. CDR3 DNA: TGCGCCAGCAGCTCACAGGGGGGAGAGAACACTGAAGCTTTCTTT.